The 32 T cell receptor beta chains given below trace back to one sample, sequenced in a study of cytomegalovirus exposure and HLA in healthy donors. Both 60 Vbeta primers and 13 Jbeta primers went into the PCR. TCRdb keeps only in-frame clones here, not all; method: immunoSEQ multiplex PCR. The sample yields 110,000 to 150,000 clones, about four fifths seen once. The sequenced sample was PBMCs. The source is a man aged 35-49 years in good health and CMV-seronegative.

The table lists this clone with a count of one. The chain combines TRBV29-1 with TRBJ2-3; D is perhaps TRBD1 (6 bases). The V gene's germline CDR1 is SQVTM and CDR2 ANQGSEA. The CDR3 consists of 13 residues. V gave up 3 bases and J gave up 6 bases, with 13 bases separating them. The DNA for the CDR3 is TGCAGCGTTGATACAGGGTTATTGGATACGCAGTATTTT. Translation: CSVDTGLLDTQYF.

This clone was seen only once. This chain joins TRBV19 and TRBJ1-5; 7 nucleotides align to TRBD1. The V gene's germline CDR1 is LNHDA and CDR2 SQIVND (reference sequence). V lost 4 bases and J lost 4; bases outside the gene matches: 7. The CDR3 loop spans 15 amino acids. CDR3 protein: CASSTRTGGNQPQHF. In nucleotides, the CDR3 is TGTGCCAGTAGTACCAGGACAGGCGGGAATCAGCCCCAGCATTTT. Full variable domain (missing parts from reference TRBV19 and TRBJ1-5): DGGITQSPKYLFRKEGQNVTLSCEQNLNHDAMYWYRQDPGQGLRLIYYSQIVNDFQKGDIAEGYSVSREKKESFPLTVTSAQKNPTAFYLCASSTRTGGNQPQHFGDGTRLSIL.

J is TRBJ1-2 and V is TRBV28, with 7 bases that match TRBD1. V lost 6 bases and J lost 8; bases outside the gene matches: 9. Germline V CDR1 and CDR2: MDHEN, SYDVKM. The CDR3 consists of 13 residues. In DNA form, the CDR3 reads TGTGCCAGCAGCGAACAGGGGAACAGAGGCTACACCTTC. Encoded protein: CASSEQGNRGYTF.

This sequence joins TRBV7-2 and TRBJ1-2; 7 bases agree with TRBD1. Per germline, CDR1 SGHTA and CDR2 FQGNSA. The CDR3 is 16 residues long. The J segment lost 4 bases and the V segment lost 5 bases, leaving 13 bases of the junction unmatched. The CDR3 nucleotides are TGTGCCAGCAGCCTCCTGACCGGGAACAGGGGCTATGGCTACACCTTC. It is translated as CASSLLTGNRGYGYTF.

Written as DNA, the CDR3 is TGTGCCAGCAGCAAGATCAGGGGAAGAGCCAAAAACATTCAGTACTTC. Translation: CASSKIRGRAKNIQYF. V gene TRBV21-1 combines with J gene TRBJ2-4; TRBD1 was called by the table and not checked on the DNA. TRBV21-1 is shown as a pseudogene. CDR3 size: 16 residues.

The DNA of the CDR3 is TGTGCCTCCGGGTTCTCTGGAAACACCATATATTTT. Protein sequence: CASGFSGNTIYF. The V and J genes are TRBV30 and TRBJ1-3, with D unresolved. This CDR3 is 12 amino acids long. Per the germline V gene, CDR1 is GTSNPN and CDR2 is SVGIG (reference sequence). Trimming removed 7 bases at V and 0 bases at J, with 7 bases between. The full variable domain, in which reference TRBV30 and TRBJ1-3 provide the parts outside the CDR3, is SQTIHQWPATLVQPVGSPLSLECTVEGTSNPNLYWYRQAAGRGLQLLFYSVGIGQISSEVPQNLSASRPQDRQFILSSKKLLLSDSGFYLCASGFSGNTIYFGEGSWLTVV.

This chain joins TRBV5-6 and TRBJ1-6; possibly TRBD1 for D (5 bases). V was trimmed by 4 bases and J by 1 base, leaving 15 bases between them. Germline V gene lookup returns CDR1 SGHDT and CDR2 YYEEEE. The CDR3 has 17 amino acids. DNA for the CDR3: TGTGCCAGCAGCCCCAAAGGGGCTCGGTCCTATAATTCACCCCTCCACTTT. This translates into CASSPKGARSYNSPLHF.

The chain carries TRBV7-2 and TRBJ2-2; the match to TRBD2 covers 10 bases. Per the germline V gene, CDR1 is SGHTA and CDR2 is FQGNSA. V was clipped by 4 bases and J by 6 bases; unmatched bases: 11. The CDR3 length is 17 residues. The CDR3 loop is CASSSTSGVPSAGELFF. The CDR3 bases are TGTGCCAGCAGCTCTACTAGCGGGGTACCTTCTGCCGGGGAGCTGTTTTTT.

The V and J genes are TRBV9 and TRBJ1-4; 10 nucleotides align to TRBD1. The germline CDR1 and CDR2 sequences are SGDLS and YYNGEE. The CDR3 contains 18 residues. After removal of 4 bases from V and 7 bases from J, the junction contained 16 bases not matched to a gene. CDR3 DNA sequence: TGTGCCAGCAGCCCCCTTCGGACCCTCCGGGACAGGGGTGAAAAACTGTTTTTT. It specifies CASSPLRTLRDRGEKLFF.

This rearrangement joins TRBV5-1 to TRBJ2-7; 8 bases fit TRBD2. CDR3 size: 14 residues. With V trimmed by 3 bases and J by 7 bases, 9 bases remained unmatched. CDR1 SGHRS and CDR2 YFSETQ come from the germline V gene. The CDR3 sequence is CASSSPGGAAEQYF. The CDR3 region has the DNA TGCGCCAGCAGCTCACCCGGGGGGGCGGCAGAGCAGTACTTC.

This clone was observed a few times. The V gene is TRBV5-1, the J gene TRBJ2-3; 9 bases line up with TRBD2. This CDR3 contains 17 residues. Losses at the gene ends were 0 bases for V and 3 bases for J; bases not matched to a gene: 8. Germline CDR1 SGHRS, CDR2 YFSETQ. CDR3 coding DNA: TGCGCCAGCAGCTTGGTGGGTAGCGGGGGTATGACAGATACGCAGTATTTT. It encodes CASSLVGSGGMTDTQYF.

The CDR3 DNA reads TGTGCCTGGAGTGTTAGGGGGAACACTGAAGCTTTCTTT. Amino acid sequence: CAWSVRGNTEAFF. J is TRBJ1-1 and V is TRBV30; a possible D gene is TRBD1 (5 bases). V was shortened by 0 bases and J by 1 base, with 6 bases between the two germline ends. The CDR3 is 13 residues long. Germline lookup yields CDR1 GTSNPN and CDR2 SVGIG (reference sequence).

The CDR3 bases are TGTGCCAGCAGCTTAGCGGGGAGGCAGGGCACTGAAGCTTTCTTT. This gives the protein CASSLAGRQGTEAFF. The rearrangement links TRBV7-2 to TRBJ1-1; the D gene is possibly TRBD1 (5 bases). The CDR3 is made up of 15 amino acids. Germline CDR1 and CDR2: SGHTA and FQGNSA. Trimming stripped 0 bases from V and 4 bases from J, with 12 bases between.

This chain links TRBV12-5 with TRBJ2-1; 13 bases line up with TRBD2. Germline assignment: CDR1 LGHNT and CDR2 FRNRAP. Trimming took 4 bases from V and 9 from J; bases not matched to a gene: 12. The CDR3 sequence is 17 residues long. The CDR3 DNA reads TGTGCTAGTGGTTCCCCTCCTTCGGGACTAGCGGGGACTGAGCAGTTCTTC. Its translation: CASGSPPSGLAGTEQFF.

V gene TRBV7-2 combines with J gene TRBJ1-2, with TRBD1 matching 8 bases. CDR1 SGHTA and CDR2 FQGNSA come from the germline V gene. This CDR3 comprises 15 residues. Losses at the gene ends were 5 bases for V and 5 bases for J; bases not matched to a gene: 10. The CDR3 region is CASSPRDRLLYGYTF. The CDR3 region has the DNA TGTGCCAGCAGCCCCAGGGACAGGCTGCTTTATGGCTACACCTTC.

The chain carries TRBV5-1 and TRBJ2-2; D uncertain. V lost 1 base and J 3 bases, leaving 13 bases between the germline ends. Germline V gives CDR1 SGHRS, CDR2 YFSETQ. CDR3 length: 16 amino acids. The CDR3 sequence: CASSLISVRDTGELFF. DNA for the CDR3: TGCGCCAGCAGCTTGATTTCAGTCCGGGACACCGGGGAGCTGTTTTTT.

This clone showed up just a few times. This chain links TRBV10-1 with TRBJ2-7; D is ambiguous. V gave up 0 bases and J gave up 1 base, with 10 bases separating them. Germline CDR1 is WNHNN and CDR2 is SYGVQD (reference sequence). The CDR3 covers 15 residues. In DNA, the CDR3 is TGCGCCAGCAGTGAGTCGATCGCCAGGTCCTACGAGCAGTACTTC. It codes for CASSESIARSYEQYF.

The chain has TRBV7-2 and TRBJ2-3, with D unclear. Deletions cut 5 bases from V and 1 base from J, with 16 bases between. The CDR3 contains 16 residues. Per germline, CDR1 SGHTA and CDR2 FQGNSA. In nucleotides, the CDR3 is TGTGCCAGCAGCCCTCTTACGGGTTGGGGCACAGATACGCAGTATTTT. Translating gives CASSPLTGWGTDTQYF.

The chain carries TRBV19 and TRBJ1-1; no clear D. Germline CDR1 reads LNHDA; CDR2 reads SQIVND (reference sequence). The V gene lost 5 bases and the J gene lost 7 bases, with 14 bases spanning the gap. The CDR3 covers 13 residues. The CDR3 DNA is TGTGCCAGTAGTTTCCTCGATGGCCGTGAAGCTTTCTTT. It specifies CASSFLDGREAFF.

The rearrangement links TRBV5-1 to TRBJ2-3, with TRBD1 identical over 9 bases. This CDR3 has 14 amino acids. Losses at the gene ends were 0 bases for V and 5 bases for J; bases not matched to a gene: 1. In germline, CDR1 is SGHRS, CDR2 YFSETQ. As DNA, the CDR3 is TGCGCCAGCAGCTTGGACAGGGGGCGAGATACGCAGTATTTT. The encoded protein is CASSLDRGRDTQYF.

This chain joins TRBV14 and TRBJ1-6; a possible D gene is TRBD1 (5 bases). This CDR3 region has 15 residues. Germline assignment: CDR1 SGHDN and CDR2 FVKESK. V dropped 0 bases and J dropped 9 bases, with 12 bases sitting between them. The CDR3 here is CASSQDPAGLSPLHF. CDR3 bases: TGTGCCAGCAGCCAAGATCCGGCAGGGCTTTCACCCCTCCACTTT.

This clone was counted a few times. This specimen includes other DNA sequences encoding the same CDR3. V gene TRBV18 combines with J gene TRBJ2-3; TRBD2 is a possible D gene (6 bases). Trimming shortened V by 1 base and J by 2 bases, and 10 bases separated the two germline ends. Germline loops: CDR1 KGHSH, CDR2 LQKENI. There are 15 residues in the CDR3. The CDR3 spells CASSPQGGFTDTQYF. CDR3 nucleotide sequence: TGTGCCAGCTCACCACAGGGAGGTTTCACAGATACGCAGTATTTT.

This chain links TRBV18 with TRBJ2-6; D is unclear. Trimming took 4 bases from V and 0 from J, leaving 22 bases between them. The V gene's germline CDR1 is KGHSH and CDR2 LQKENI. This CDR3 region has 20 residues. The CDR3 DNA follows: TGTGCCAGCTCACTATATGCGTCAGGATCCCCCCCCTCTGGGGCCAACGTCCTGACTTTC. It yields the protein CASSLYASGSPPSGANVLTF.

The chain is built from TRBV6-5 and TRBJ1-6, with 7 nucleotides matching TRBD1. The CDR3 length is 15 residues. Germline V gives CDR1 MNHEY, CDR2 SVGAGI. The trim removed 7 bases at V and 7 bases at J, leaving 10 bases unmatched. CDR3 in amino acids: CASTPDRSLNSPLHF. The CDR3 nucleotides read TGTGCCAGCACTCCGGACAGGTCGTTAAATTCACCCCTCCACTTT.

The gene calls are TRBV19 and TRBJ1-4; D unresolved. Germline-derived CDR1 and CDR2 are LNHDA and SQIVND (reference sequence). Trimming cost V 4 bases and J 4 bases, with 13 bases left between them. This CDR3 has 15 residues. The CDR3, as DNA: TGTGCCAGTAGTAATCAAGGCGGATATAATGAAAAACTGTTTTTT. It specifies CASSNQGGYNEKLFF.

The CDR3 loop is CASRTGGEAGELFF. The DNA of the CDR3 is TGTGCCAGCAGGACAGGGGGCGAAGCCGGGGAGCTGTTTTTT. This rearrangement joins TRBV28 to TRBJ2-2, with TRBD1 matching 10 bases. The CDR3 has 14 amino acids. V lost 6 bases and J lost 6; bases outside the gene matches: 4. Per germline, CDR1 MDHEN and CDR2 SYDVKM.

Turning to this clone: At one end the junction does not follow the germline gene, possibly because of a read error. The CDR3 sequence is CASSYSIGNTVAFF. The CDR3, as DNA: TGTGCCAGCAGTTACTCGATCGGGAACACTGTAGCTTTCTTT. The chain recombines TRBV6-5 with TRBJ1-1; no clear D. CDR1 is MNHEY, CDR2 SVGAGI, per germline. The CDR3 totals 14 residues.

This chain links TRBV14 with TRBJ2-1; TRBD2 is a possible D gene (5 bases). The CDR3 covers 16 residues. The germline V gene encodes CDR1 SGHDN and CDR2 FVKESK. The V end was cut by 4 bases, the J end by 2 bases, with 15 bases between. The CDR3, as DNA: TGTGCCAGCAGCCGGAGCGGCGGCTCGGCCTACAATGAGCAGTTCTTC. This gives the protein CASSRSGGSAYNEQFF.

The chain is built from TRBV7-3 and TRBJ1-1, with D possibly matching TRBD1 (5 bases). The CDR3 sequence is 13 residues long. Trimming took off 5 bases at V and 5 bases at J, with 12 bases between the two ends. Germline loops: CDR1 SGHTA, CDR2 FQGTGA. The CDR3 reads CASSVTGTTEAFF. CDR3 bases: TGTGCCAGCAGCGTTACAGGCACAACTGAAGCTTTCTTT.

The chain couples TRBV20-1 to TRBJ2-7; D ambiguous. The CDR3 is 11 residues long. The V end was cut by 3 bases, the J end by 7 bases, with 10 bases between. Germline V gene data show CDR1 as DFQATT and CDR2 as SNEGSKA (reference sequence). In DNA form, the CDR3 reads TGCAGTGCTAGTTTCTCCCCTGAGCAGTACTTC. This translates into CSASFSPEQYF.

The CDR3 here is CAWSPDTKWYSPLHF. The CDR3 bases are TGTGCCTGGAGCCCGGACACTAAGTGGTATTCACCCCTCCACTTT. This chain uses TRBV30 with TRBJ1-6; weak D call: TRBD1 (5 bases). This CDR3 has 15 residues. Deletions cut 3 bases from V and 8 bases from J, with 17 bases between. Germline CDR1 GTSNPN, CDR2 SVGIG (reference sequence).

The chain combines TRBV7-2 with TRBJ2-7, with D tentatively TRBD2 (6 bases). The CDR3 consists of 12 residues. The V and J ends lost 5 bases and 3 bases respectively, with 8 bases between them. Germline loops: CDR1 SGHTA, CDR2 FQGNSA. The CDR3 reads CASSPGSYEQYF. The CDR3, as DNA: TGTGCCAGCAGCCCCGGGAGCTACGAGCAGTACTTC.